These 19 T cell receptor beta chains came from one sample sequenced in a study of blood T cell repertoires in COVID-19. Libraries were prepared by immunoSEQ multiplex PCR; TCRdb keeps only in-frame clonotypes and omits some of them. The sample consists of 300,000 to 400,000 clones, 86% of them appearing once. What was sequenced was peripheral blood. The receptors derive from a woman aged 60-70 years with COVID-19, enrolled during active disease.

This clone was recorded only once. The V gene is TRBV19, the J gene TRBJ2-5, with 9 bases lining up with TRBD2. The V segment lost 3 bases and the J segment 2 bases; nucleotides outside the gene matches: 7. The CDR3 is 16 residues long. The germline V gene has CDR1 LNHDA and CDR2 SQIVND (reference sequence). The CDR3 DNA sequence: TGTGCCAGTAGTATTGGGACTAGCAGATTTCAAGAGACCCAGTACTTC. Amino acids: CASSIGTSRFQETQYF.

The chain uses TRBV12-3 or TRBV12-4 and TRBJ2-1; D is possibly TRBD1 (5 bases). This CDR3 has 13 residues. The V gene lost 10 bases and the J gene lost 7 bases, with 17 bases spanning the gap. Written as DNA, the CDR3 is TGTGCCACCAGGGAAGGGGCTCGTAATGAGCAGTTCTTC. Its protein product is CATREGARNEQFF.

The chain combines TRBV6-6 with TRBJ2-5; the match to TRBD2 covers 9 bases. The germline CDR1 and CDR2 sequences are MNHNY and SVGAGI (reference sequence). CDR3 length: 15 residues. The V gene end was trimmed by 2 bases and the J gene end by 5 bases; junction bases not matched to a gene: 6. CDR3 in DNA: TGTGCCAGCAGTTACCGCGGGGGGGCCTTTGAGACCCAGTACTTC. Its translation is CASSYRGGAFETQYF.

V and J are TRBV10-2 and TRBJ1-2, with D maybe TRBD1 (5 bases). The CDR3 loop spans 14 amino acids. The germline CDR1 and CDR2 sequences are WSHSY and SAAADI. Trimming removed 2 bases from V and 6 bases from J, with 13 bases in between. The CDR3 spells CASSERQGGHGYTF. The CDR3 DNA reads TGCGCCAGCAGTGAGCGGCAGGGTGGGCATGGCTACACCTTC.

The rearrangement uses TRBV6-5 and TRBJ1-2; 9 bases map to TRBD1. The V and J ends lost 7 bases and 4 bases, in that order; junction bases with no gene match: 10. CDR1 and CDR2 from the germline V gene are MNHEY and SVGAGI. This CDR3 is built from 15 residues. The CDR3: CASILTGGAGYGYTF. In DNA, the CDR3 is TGTGCCAGCATTTTAACAGGGGGCGCCGGCTATGGCTACACCTTC.

J is TRBJ1-1 and V is TRBV19, with D hard to call. The CDR3 loop spans 13 amino acids. The germline V and J ends were trimmed by 3 bases and 1 base, with 6 bases remaining between them. The germline V gene encodes CDR1 LNHDA and CDR2 SQIVND (reference sequence). CDR3 DNA: TGTGCCAGTAGTATTACAGAGAACACTGAAGCTTTCTTT. This encodes CASSITENTEAFF.

V and J are TRBV5-1 and TRBJ2-6; D gene ambiguous. In germline, CDR1 is SGHRS, CDR2 YFSETQ. Trimming stripped 5 bases from V and 0 bases from J, with 9 bases between. This CDR3 contains 15 residues. CDR3 nucleotides: TGCGCCAGCAGGTCGTCCCTCTCTGGGGCCAACGTCCTGACTTTC. Its protein is CASRSSLSGANVLTF.

This chain uses TRBV19 with TRBJ2-7; D not certain. The CDR3 is 13 residues long. Germline CDR1 is LNHDA and CDR2 is SQIVND (reference sequence). Trimming shortened V by 5 bases and J by 6 bases, and 14 bases separated the two germline ends. In nucleotides, the CDR3 is TGTGCCAGTAGTCCACTACCTCCCAGCGAGCAGTACTTC. Translated: CASSPLPPSEQYF.

This clone was counted a single time. The V and J genes are TRBV11-2 and TRBJ1-2; 8 nucleotides match TRBD1. With 1 base clipped from V and 4 bases from J, the junction kept 11 bases outside the gene matches. This CDR3 comprises 17 residues. CDR1 is SGHAT, CDR2 FQNNGV, per germline. The CDR3 loop reads CASSLAPDRGGRYGYTF. For the CDR3, the DNA is TGTGCCAGCAGCTTAGCTCCCGACAGGGGAGGACGCTATGGCTACACCTTC.

The chain is built from TRBV2 and TRBJ2-7; perhaps TRBD1 as D (5 bases). This CDR3 is built from 17 residues. The ends were cut back, 4 bases at V and 0 bases at J, with 19 bases in the middle. From germline, CDR1 is SNHLY and CDR2 FYNNEI. CDR3 protein: CASSGGVGQGLSYEQYF. CDR3 nucleotides: TGTGCCAGCAGTGGTGGAGTGGGGCAGGGCCTCTCCTACGAGCAGTACTTC. Filled out from reference TRBV2 and TRBJ2-7, the complete variable domain reads EPEVTQTPSHQVTQMGQEVILRCVPISNHLYFYWYRQILGQKVEFLVSFYNNEISEKSEIFDDQFSVERPDGSNFTLKIRSTKLEDSAMYFCASSGGVGQGLSYEQYFGPGTRLTVT.

The genes are TRBV19 and TRBJ1-6, with 10 bases matching TRBD1. From germline, CDR1 is LNHDA and CDR2 SQIVND (reference sequence). V was pared by 4 bases and J by 3 bases, with 3 bases of the junction left unmatched. The CDR3 runs to 16 residues. CDR3 DNA: TGTGCCAGTAGTAGTGGGACAGGGGTCTATAATTCACCCCTCCACTTT. Its protein product is CASSSGTGVYNSPLHF.

The chain couples TRBV9 to TRBJ2-3, with 8 bases identical to TRBD2. Germline V gives CDR1 SGDLS, CDR2 YYNGEE. This CDR3 comprises 15 residues. V dropped 4 bases and J dropped 5; count of bases not matched to a gene: 9. The CDR3 here is CASSTTGGAIDTQYF. The CDR3 bases are TGTGCCAGCAGCACCACCGGGGGGGCTATAGATACGCAGTATTTT.

The gene calls are TRBV11-2 and TRBJ2-5, with TRBD2 matching over 13 bases. The J segment lost 3 bases and the V segment lost 2 bases, leaving 9 bases of the junction unmatched. Germline V gene sequence: CDR1 SGHAT, CDR2 FQNNGV. The CDR3 is 18 amino acids. The CDR3 coding sequence is TGTGCCAGCAGCTTAAGTCGCGTAACTAGCGGGGGGGAAGAGACCCAGTACTTC. The encoded protein is CASSLSRVTSGGEETQYF.

V usage is TRBV10-3 and J usage is TRBJ2-7; 8 bases agree with TRBD2. CDR3 length: 14 residues. CDR1 and CDR2 (germline): ENHRY, SYGVKD. J was trimmed by 2 bases and V by 3 bases; bases with no gene match: 3. The CDR3 protein is CAISEETSAYEQYF. The CDR3 coding sequence is TGTGCCATCAGTGAAGAGACTAGCGCCTACGAGCAGTACTTC.

This clone was observed a few times. The chain combines TRBV7-2 with TRBJ2-5; TRBD2 matches 8 bases. Germline V gene lookup returns CDR1 SGHTA and CDR2 FQGNSA. The V gene end was trimmed by 3 bases and the J gene end by 2 bases; junction bases not matched to a gene: 14. The length of the CDR3 is 18 residues. The CDR3 loop is CASSFRSGGGGPQETQYF. The CDR3, as DNA: TGTGCCAGCAGCTTTAGATCTGGCGGCGGGGGGCCTCAAGAGACCCAGTACTTC.

This chain uses TRBV5-6 with TRBJ1-3; D gene unclear. With 5 bases removed from V and 4 bases from J, the gap between germline ends came to 19 bases. The CDR3 sequence is 16 residues long. Germline V gives CDR1 SGHDT, CDR2 YYEEEE. The CDR3 spells CASSSSFTGWGNTIYF. CDR3 DNA: TGTGCCAGCAGTTCCAGCTTTACGGGTTGGGGAAACACCATATATTTT.

The CDR3: CASSYSARANTDTQYF. The CDR3 DNA follows: TGTGCCAGCAGTTACTCGGCCAGGGCCAACACAGATACGCAGTATTTT. V is TRBV6-5 and J is TRBJ2-3; the D gene is possibly TRBD1 (5 bases). V was pared by 0 bases and J by 2 bases, with 12 bases between. Per germline, CDR1 MNHEY and CDR2 SVGAGI. This CDR3 comprises 16 residues.

CDR3 bases: TGTGCCAGCAGCTTATTTAGCGGGGATTCCGGGGAGCTGTTTTTT. Its translation is CASSLFSGDSGELFF. The chain has TRBV5-4 and TRBJ2-2, with 8 bases that match TRBD2. The CDR3 has 15 residues. V lost 2 bases to trimming and J lost 6 bases; unmatched junction nucleotides: 6. Germline assignment: CDR1 SGHNT and CDR2 YYREEE (reference sequence).

The rearrangement joins TRBV7-9 to TRBJ1-1; 8 bases are a match to TRBD1. CDR1 SEHNR and CDR2 FQNEAQ come from the germline V gene (reference sequence). The length of the CDR3 is 15 residues. V shed 3 bases, J shed 3 bases, and the junction held 6 bases outside the gene matches. CDR3 in DNA: TGTGCCAGCAGCTTTGTGTCAGGGGGCTACACTGAAGCTTTCTTT. Protein: CASSFVSGGYTEAFF.